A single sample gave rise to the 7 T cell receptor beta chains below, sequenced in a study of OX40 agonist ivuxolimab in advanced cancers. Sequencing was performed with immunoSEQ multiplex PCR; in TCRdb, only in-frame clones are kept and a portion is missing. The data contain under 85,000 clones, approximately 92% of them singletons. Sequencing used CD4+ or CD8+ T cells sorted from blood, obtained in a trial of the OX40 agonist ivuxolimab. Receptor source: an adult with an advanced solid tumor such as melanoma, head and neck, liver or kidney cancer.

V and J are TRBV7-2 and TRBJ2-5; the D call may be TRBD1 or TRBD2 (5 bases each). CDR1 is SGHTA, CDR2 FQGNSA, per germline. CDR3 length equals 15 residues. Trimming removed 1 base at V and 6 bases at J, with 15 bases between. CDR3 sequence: CASSLVEGKRQTQYF. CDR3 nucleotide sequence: TGTGCCAGCAGCTTAGTCGAGGGGAAAAGGCAGACCCAGTACTTC.

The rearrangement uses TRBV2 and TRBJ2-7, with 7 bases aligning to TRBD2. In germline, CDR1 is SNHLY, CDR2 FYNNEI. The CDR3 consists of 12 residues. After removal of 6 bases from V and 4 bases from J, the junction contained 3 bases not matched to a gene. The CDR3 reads CASRYSGYEQYF. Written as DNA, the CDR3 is TGTGCCAGCAGGTATAGCGGGTACGAGCAGTACTTC.

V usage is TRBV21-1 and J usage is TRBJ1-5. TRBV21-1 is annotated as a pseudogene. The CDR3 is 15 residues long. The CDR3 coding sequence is TGTGCCAGCAGCAAACCCTCCGGGCCAGTACAGCCCCAGCATTTT. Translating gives CASSKPSGPVQPQHF.

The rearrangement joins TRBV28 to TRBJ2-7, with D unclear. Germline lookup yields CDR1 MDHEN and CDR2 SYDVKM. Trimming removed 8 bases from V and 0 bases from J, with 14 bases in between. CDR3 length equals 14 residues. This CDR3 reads CASYPKSSSYEQYF. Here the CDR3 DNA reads TGTGCCAGCTACCCCAAATCCAGCTCCTACGAGCAGTACTTC.

The CDR3 bases are TGTGCCAGCAGTGGCCTAGCTCCGGGCCACAATGAGCAGTTCTTC. Translation: CASSGLAPGHNEQFF. The chain is built from TRBV6-1 and TRBJ2-1; D perhaps matches TRBD2 (5 bases). This CDR3 is 15 amino acids long. Trimming took 4 bases from V and 5 from J, leaving 15 bases between them. In germline, CDR1 is MNHNS, CDR2 SASEGT.

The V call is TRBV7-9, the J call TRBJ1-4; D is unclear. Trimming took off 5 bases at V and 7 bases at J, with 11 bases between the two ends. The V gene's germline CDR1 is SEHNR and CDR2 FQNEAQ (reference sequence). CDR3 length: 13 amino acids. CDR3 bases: TGTGCCAGCAGCCTCGGACTGCTTGAAAAACTGTTTTTT. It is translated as CASSLGLLEKLFF.

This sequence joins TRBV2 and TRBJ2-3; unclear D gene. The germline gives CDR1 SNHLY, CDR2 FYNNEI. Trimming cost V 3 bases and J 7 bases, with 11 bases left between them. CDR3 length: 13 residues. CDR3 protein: CASSDQRAHTQYF. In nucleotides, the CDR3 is TGTGCCAGCAGTGATCAAAGGGCTCATACGCAGTATTTT.